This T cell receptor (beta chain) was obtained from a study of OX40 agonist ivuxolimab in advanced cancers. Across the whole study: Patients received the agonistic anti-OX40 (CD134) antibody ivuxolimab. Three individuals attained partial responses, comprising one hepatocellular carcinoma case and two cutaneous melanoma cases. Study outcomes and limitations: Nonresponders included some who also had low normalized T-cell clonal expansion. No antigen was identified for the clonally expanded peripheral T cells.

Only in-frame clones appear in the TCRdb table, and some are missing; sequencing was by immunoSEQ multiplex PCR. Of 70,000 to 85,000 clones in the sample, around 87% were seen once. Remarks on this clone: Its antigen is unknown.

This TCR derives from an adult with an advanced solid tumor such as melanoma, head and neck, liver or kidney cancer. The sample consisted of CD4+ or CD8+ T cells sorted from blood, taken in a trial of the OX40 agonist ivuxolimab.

For the CDR3, the DNA is TGTGCCATCAGTGAGTCGGCAGGGGCGTCTTTCTTT. Protein: CAISESAGASFF. The V and J genes are TRBV10-3 and TRBJ1-1, with D possibly TRBD1 on 6 matching bases. Looked up from germline, CDR1 is ENHRY and CDR2 is SYGVKD. This CDR3 is 12 amino acids long. Deletions cut 0 bases from V and 12 bases from J, with 11 bases between.